The 18 T cell receptor beta chains presented below share a single source sample, sequenced in a study of shared T cell receptors in the human thymus. Assay: immunoSEQ multiplex PCR; the TCRdb copy retains only in-frame clones and omits some. The profile shows 650,000 to 950,000 clones, 75% to 90% of them singletons. This sample was also put to use in a study of human thymus T cells.

Sequenced material: thymocytes. The source is a girl less than two years old with a congenital heart defect.

This chain joins TRBV7-9 and TRBJ1-3, with 9 bases matching TRBD1. With V trimmed by 5 bases and J by 2 bases, 16 bases remained unmatched. Germline V gives CDR1 SEHNR, CDR2 FQNEAQ (reference sequence). The CDR3 totals 19 residues. Written as DNA, the CDR3 is TGTGCCAGCAGCATACAAAAAACCTCCGACAGGGGGGCTGGAAACACCATATATTTT. Encoded protein: CASSIQKTSDRGAGNTIYF.

The chain employs TRBV5-1 and TRBJ2-1, with 8 bases identical to TRBD2. The CDR3 extends over 16 amino acids. From germline, CDR1 is SGHRS and CDR2 YFSETQ. Trimming at V came to 1 base and at J to 8 bases, leaving 11 bases not matched to a gene. The CDR3 sequence: CASSLLAGRVWDEQFF. The CDR3 DNA is TGCGCCAGCAGCTTGTTAGCGGGGCGCGTTTGGGATGAGCAGTTCTTC.

J is TRBJ2-3 and V is TRBV7-2; D is uncertain. The V gene's germline CDR1 is SGHTA and CDR2 FQGNSA. Trimming removed 2 bases from V and 1 base from J, with 7 bases in between. CDR3 size: 14 residues. In DNA, the CDR3 is TGTGCCAGCAGCTTACTCCGGGGCACAGATACGCAGTATTTT. The encoded protein is CASSLLRGTDTQYF.

This chain connects TRBV2 to TRBJ1-2; D uncertain. V was clipped by 9 bases and J by 13 bases, with 12 bases between them. The CDR3 loop spans 9 amino acids. Germline CDR1 reads SNHLY; CDR2 reads FYNNEI. CDR3 protein: CASLVSSTF. Here the CDR3 DNA reads TGTGCCAGTCTTGTATCCTCCACCTTC.

This chain connects TRBV15 to TRBJ2-1, with 11 positions matching TRBD2. Trimming at V came to 1 base and at J to 2 bases, leaving 22 bases not matched to a gene. Germline CDR1 LNHNV, CDR2 YYDKDF (reference sequence). The CDR3 covers 23 residues. CDR3: CATSRVIAGGEKVGSPTYNEQFF. The CDR3 DNA sequence: TGTGCCACCAGCAGAGTCATAGCGGGGGGGGAGAAGGTAGGGTCCCCGACCTACAATGAGCAGTTCTTC.

Concerning this clone: A junction end diverges from the germline sequence, so it may reflect a read error. The V and J genes are TRBV9 and TRBJ2-7; 10 bases align to TRBD1. The CDR3 runs 15 residues. The germline CDR1 and CDR2 sequences are SGDLS and YYNGEE. CDR3 coding DNA: TGTGCCTGCAGCCTATCGACAGGGGGCCTATACGAGCAGTACTTC. Amino acid sequence: CACSLSTGGLYEQYF.

The rearrangement uses TRBV27 and TRBJ2-3; perhaps TRBD1 as D (6 bases). CDR3 length: 15 amino acids. Looked up from germline, CDR1 is MNHEY and CDR2 is SMNVEV (reference sequence). Trimming cost V 3 bases and J 0 bases, with 10 bases left between them. The CDR3 is CASSFNRDSTDTQYF. CDR3 DNA: TGTGCCAGCAGTTTCAACAGGGATAGCACAGATACGCAGTATTTT.

About this clone itself: This specimen includes other DNA sequences encoding the same CDR3. The chain couples TRBV27 to TRBJ2-3; D might be TRBD2 (8 bases). Trimming left V 2 bases short and J 4 bases short, with 22 bases between. Germline-derived CDR1 and CDR2 are MNHEY and SMNVEV (reference sequence). The CDR3 sequence is 18 residues long. The CDR3 nucleotides are TGTGCCAGCAGTTTAACCCCCGGACTAGCAGGGGGTTCAGATACGCAGTATTTT. Translated, it gives CASSLTPGLAGGSDTQYF.

The chain links TRBV7-8 to TRBJ1-3; D perhaps matches TRBD1 (6 bases). Germline V lookup: CDR1 SGHVS, CDR2 FQNEAQ. V was clipped by 4 bases and J by 2 bases, with 12 bases between them. The CDR3 length is 15 residues. CDR3 sequence: CASSCWGRPGNTIYF. The CDR3 DNA follows: TGTGCCAGCAGCTGTTGGGGGCGACCTGGAAACACCATATATTTT.

This chain joins TRBV6-5 and TRBJ2-3; D ambiguous. The CDR3 runs to 14 residues. Germline lookup yields CDR1 MNHEY and CDR2 SVGAGI. With 3 bases removed from V and 1 base from J, the gap between germline ends came to 8 bases. CDR3 region: CASSYRARTDTQYF. The DNA of the CDR3 is TGTGCCAGCAGTTATAGAGCCCGCACAGATACGCAGTATTTT.

This chain connects TRBV5-1 to TRBJ1-5; D ambiguous. The CDR3 runs to 14 residues. Germline V lookup: CDR1 SGHRS, CDR2 YFSETQ. V lost 4 bases, J lost 1 base, and 9 bases lay in between. Here the CDR3 DNA reads TGCGCCAGCAGCGTGGGCGGGAGCAATCAGCCCCAGCATTTT. The encoded protein is CASSVGGSNQPQHF.

Comment on this clone: This CDR3 is also generated by other DNA sequences in the sample. The chain has TRBV6-6 and TRBJ1-2; 7 bases are a match to TRBD1. This CDR3 region has 16 residues. Per germline, CDR1 MNHNY and CDR2 SVGAGI (reference sequence). V dropped 6 bases and J dropped 1; count of bases not matched to a gene: 11. The CDR3 spells CASRGTGQSINYGYTF. The CDR3 region has the DNA TGTGCCAGCAGGGGGACGGGACAGAGCATTAACTATGGCTACACCTTC.

The chain combines TRBV11-2 with TRBJ2-1; 7 nucleotides agree with TRBD1. The CDR3 runs 17 residues. V was pared by 0 bases and J by 1 base, with 6 bases of the junction left unmatched. In germline, CDR1 is SGHAT, CDR2 FQNNGV. CDR3 sequence (DNA): TGTGCCAGCAGCTTAGATCACGGACAGGCTTCCTACAATGAGCAGTTCTTC. Its translation: CASSLDHGQASYNEQFF.

The DNA for the CDR3 is TGCAGCGTTGAACGTTTGGTAGCGGACTGTGCGAAACAAGAGACCCAGTACTTC. It translates to CSVERLVADCAKQETQYF. J is TRBJ2-5 and V is TRBV29-1; the D gene is possibly TRBD2 (6 bases). Germline loops: CDR1 SQVTM, CDR2 ANQGSEA. Trimming pared 2 bases from V and 2 bases from J, leaving 24 bases between. The CDR3 is 18 amino acids.

The chain carries TRBV28 and TRBJ1-1; TRBD1 might be the D (5 bases). This CDR3 region has 11 residues. The ends were cut back, 6 bases at V and 7 bases at J, with 9 bases in the middle. The germline V gene has CDR1 MDHEN and CDR2 SYDVKM. The CDR3 region has the DNA TGTGCCAGCAGACAGGATAGTGAAGCTTTCTTT. This encodes CASRQDSEAFF. Full variable domain (outside the CDR3, taken from reference TRBV28 and TRBJ1-1): DVKVTQSSRYLVKRTGEKVFLECVQDMDHENMFWYRQDPGLGLRLIYFSYDVKMKEKGDIPEGYSVSREKKERFSLILESASTNQTSMYLCASRQDSEAFFGQGTRLTVV.

This rearrangement joins TRBV9 to TRBJ1-2; D is unresolved. CDR3 length equals 15 residues. Germline CDR1 reads SGDLS; CDR2 reads YYNGEE. Trimming removed 3 bases from V and 8 bases from J, with 20 bases in between. This CDR3 reads CASSERGSASQGYTF. CDR3 coding DNA: TGTGCCAGCAGCGAGAGAGGGTCGGCCTCGCAAGGCTACACCTTC.

This chain links TRBV9 with TRBJ2-7; 7 bases match TRBD1. The length of the CDR3 is 15 residues. Germline-derived CDR1 and CDR2 are SGDLS and YYNGEE. J was trimmed by 3 bases and V by 4 bases; bases with no gene match: 10. The CDR3 DNA is TGTGCCAGCAGCCCCCACCGGGACAGATACTACGAGCAGTACTTC. Its translation: CASSPHRDRYYEQYF.

CDR3 region: CASSLWDRGLDTEAFF. The CDR3 nucleotides read TGTGCCAGCAGCTTGTGGGACAGGGGGCTAGATACTGAAGCTTTCTTT. The chain recombines TRBV5-4 with TRBJ1-1; 12 nucleotides line up with TRBD1. The CDR3 is 16 residues long. Looked up from germline, CDR1 is SGHNT and CDR2 is YYREEE (reference sequence). Losses at the gene ends were 1 base for V and 5 bases for J; bases not matched to a gene: 6.